This note documents a single TCR beta chain sequence. Germline V gene data show CDR1 as MNHEY and CDR2 as SVGAGI. This CDR3 spans 14 amino acids. Trimming removed 6 bases from V and 4 bases from J; junction bases left unmatched: 9. The data derive from a study of tissue T cells after allogeneic stem cell transplantation. Some clones are missing from TCRdb's copy, which holds only in-frame ones; the method was immunoSEQ multiplex PCR. The sample has several thousand clones, approximately 74% seen once. This research-autopsy study prospectively enrolled adult allogeneic hematopoietic cell transplant recipients with steroid-refractory graft-versus-host disease. Gastrointestinal graft-versus-host disease was present in all patients, each treated with several therapy lines.

The TCR comes from a male patient aged 60 or over with steroid-refractory graft-versus-host disease after an allogeneic stem cell transplant. These T cells may partly come from the graft donor. The source was left colon tissue, collected at autopsy. The V gene is TRBV6-5, the J gene TRBJ2-7; 7 bases map to TRBD1. The CDR3 DNA follows: TGTGCCAGCAGCCCACGACAGGGTACTTACGAGCAGTACTTC. Amino acid sequence: CASSPRQGTYEQYF.